The rows below give T cell receptor beta chains drawn from one sample of a study of cytomegalovirus exposure and HLA in healthy donors. The assay was immunoSEQ multiplex PCR, and TCRdb's table has in-frame clones only and misses some. The top ten clones hold 0.9% to 1.5% of a sample with some 100,000 clones, 80% to 90% of them seen once. The specimen sequenced was PBMCs. The receptors stem from a young woman in good health and CMV-seronegative. Both conserved end residues are part of each CDR3. Each record gives: V gene, CDR3 protein.

TRBV7-9 CASSSPAGANTGELFF
TRBV7-9 CASSLDSTRGGEQFF
TRBV5-8 CASSSLGGSMFF
TRBV5-1 CASSLGPMVAGGEQYF
TRBV19 CASSIDWSAGGGNQPQHF
TRBV15 CATSSPGQGANYNEQFF
TRBV2 CASSEQGVGYEQYF
TRBV30 CAWGTSGKGETQYF
TRBV6-5 CASSGGTGGYEQYF
TRBV6-5 CASSYSSSRRYEQYF
TRBV28 CASSFAGTGTTDTQYF
TRBV28 CASSYGRPYEQYF
TRBV4-3 CASSQEMSTGSNSPLHF
TRBV28 CASSSPGGWQETQYF
TRBV7-2 CASSHGLAGTDTQYF
TRBV4-3 CASSQDQNSEGGRNIQYF
TRBV6-1 CASKGVGNSPLHF
TRBV29-1 CSVEGLGPNGGTQYF
TRBV10-2 CASRPDSSNEQFF
TRBV7-9 CASSLPLGTNTEAFF
TRBV6-6 CASRDRRQETQYF
TRBV2 CASSDLGETQYF
TRBV29-1 CSVGQNTEAFF
TRBV7-8 CASSTSDRGRLDSNQPQHF
TRBV5-5 CASSFRQGQGGYTF
TRBV6-6 CASSPGQGRTNEQFF
TRBV4-1 CASSRGVASYEQYF
TRBV19 CASSIVDREYNEQFF
TRBV6-5 CASSYSTSGLRSGQYF
TRBV4-3 CASSQTSGAETQYF
TRBV4-1 CASRRPGTENTGELFF
TRBV29-1 CSVEYRGNEQFF
TRBV28 CASSDSRVYQPQHF
TRBV5-1 CASSLPSTDTQYF
TRBV11-2 CASSLGNNYEQYF
TRBV5-6 CASSLPDGRKQYF
TRBV5-3 CARSLDAGWTETQYF
TRBV15 CATSRDFGLADYRGETQYF
TRBV9 CASSVAGSDYGYTF
TRBV18 CASSPTIPAEMSSGNTIYF
TRBV11-2 CASSPPVRASGGTDTQYF
TRBV6-6 CASRNREAGTGELFF
TRBV5-1 CASSYDRRTDTQYF
TRBV29-1 CSVEPPGLVEYQFF
TRBV4-1 CASSQERSNEQFF